The 15 T cell receptor beta chains in this list originate from one sample, sequenced in a study of post-analysis software for immune sequencing data. Study-level points and caveats: Among a few TRBV segments more frequent in patients than controls were TRBV5-6, TRBV5-1 and TRBV20-1.

Every TCR beta cDNA library bore unique molecular identifiers. In TCRdb, the PCR reads were re-called with MiXCR into one record per CDR3 protein. The data show around 260,000 distinct CDR3 sequences, about 38% seen once. No antigens are known for them. Sequencing was carried out using blood. The receptors stem from a girl aged 5-17 years with multiple sclerosis.

This clonotype was counted ten times or more. J is TRBJ1-6 and V is TRBV6-5; a weak D match, TRBD1 (6 bases). Germline assignment: CDR1 MNHEY and CDR2 SVGAGI. V lost 4 bases, J lost 7 bases, and 11 bases lay in between. The CDR3 is made up of 14 amino acids. CDR3 sequence reads: CASSLGQPNSPLHF. The CDR3 DNA follows: TGTGCCAGCAGTTTAGGACAGCCAAATTCACCCCTCCACTTT.

This clonotype appeared many times. The V call is TRBV6-5, the J call TRBJ2-1, with D maybe TRBD2 (5 bases). Trimming shortened V by 2 bases and J by 9 bases, and 14 bases separated the two germline ends. CDR3 length: 14 residues. Per germline, CDR1 MNHEY and CDR2 SVGAGI. The CDR3 bases are TGTGCCAGCAGTTACCGGCGACTGGCGGGTGAGCAGTTCTTC. Its translation is CASSYRRLAGEQFF.

This clonotype has ten or more counts. J is TRBJ2-2 and V is TRBV28; D is ambiguous. CDR1 is MDHEN and CDR2 is SYDVKM in the germline V gene. V was shortened by 4 bases and J by 0 bases, with 3 bases between the two germline ends. The CDR3 is 13 residues long. The CDR3 coding sequence is TGTGCCAGCAGTTCAGCGAACACCGGGGAGCTGTTTTTT. This codes for CASSSANTGELFF.

The V gene is TRBV11-2, the J gene TRBJ2-5, with TRBD2 matching over 13 bases. Germline V CDR1 and CDR2: SGHAT, FQNNGV. V lost 4 bases to trimming and J lost 4 bases; unmatched junction nucleotides: 6. The CDR3 has 16 amino acids. The CDR3 DNA reads TGTGCCAGCAGCTCTCGACTAGCGGGAGGTTCAGAGACCCAGTACTTC. It encodes CASSSRLAGGSETQYF. The variable domain in full, with the rest retrieved from reference TRBV11-2 and TRBJ2-5, is EAGVAQSPRYKIIEKRQSVAFWCNPISGHATLYWYQQILGQGPKLLIQFQNNGVVDDSQLPKDRFSAERLKGVDSTLKIQPAKLEDSAVYLCASSSRLAGGSETQYFGPGTRLLVL.

The V call is TRBV7-2, the J call TRBJ2-1, with 10 nucleotides matching TRBD2. The V and J ends lost 5 bases and 7 bases, in that order; junction bases with no gene match: 11. Germline V gene data show CDR1 as SGHTA and CDR2 as FQGNSA. The CDR3 is made up of 16 amino acids. CDR3 loop: CASSLLLAGAWNEQFF. The CDR3 bases are TGTGCCAGCAGCCTCCTCCTAGCGGGAGCGTGGAATGAGCAGTTCTTC.

In regard to this clonotype: A read error may be the cause here, since a much bigger clone is one base away. The V gene is TRBV20-1, the J gene TRBJ2-1; D is perhaps TRBD1 (5 bases). V was shortened by 5 bases and J by 9 bases, with 11 bases between the two germline ends. The CDR3 runs 11 residues. Germline V CDR1 and CDR2: DFQATT, SNEGSKA (reference sequence). The CDR3 loop reads CSARRTTEQFF. CDR3 sequence (DNA): TGCAGTGCTCGAAGGACAACTGAGCAGTTCTTC.

Many counts were recorded for this clonotype. The chain joins TRBV6-1 to TRBJ1-4; a weak D match, TRBD1 (6 bases). In germline, CDR1 is MNHNS, CDR2 SASEGT. Trimming stripped 10 bases from V and 4 bases from J, with 16 bases between. The CDR3 is made up of 14 amino acids. CDR3 DNA sequence: TGTGCCACCGCGAGAGGACAGATTAATGAAAAACTGTTTTTT. Translating gives CATARGQINEKLFF.

This clonotype was seen many times. The V gene is TRBV7-2, the J gene TRBJ2-5; 9 bases align to TRBD2. CDR3 length: 18 amino acids. Unmatched junction bases numbered 17, after V lost 5 bases and J lost 4 bases. Germline V lookup: CDR1 SGHTA, CDR2 FQGNSA. The CDR3 here is CASSGATTSGRGRETQYF. The CDR3 DNA reads as TGTGCCAGCAGCGGGGCTACGACTAGCGGTAGAGGAAGAGAGACCCAGTACTTC.

The rearrangement links TRBV3-1 to TRBJ2-1, with D possibly being TRBD2 (5 bases). V shed 1 base and J shed 12 bases, with 13 bases lying between them. The CDR3 consists of 13 residues. Germline lookup yields CDR1 LGHDT and CDR2 YNNKEL (reference sequence). Here the CDR3 DNA reads TGTGCCAGCAGCCAAGGTAATCCCGGAGGGCAGTTCTTC. It yields the protein CASSQGNPGGQFF.

This chain links TRBV20-1 with TRBJ2-3, with TRBD2 matching over 9 bases. CDR1 DFQATT and CDR2 SNEGSKA come from the germline V gene (reference sequence). This CDR3 contains 14 residues. The junction had 7 bases not matched to a gene; V was cut back by 6 bases and J by 3 bases. CDR3 region: CSAKIAGVTDTQYF. Here the CDR3 DNA reads TGCAGTGCGAAGATAGCGGGGGTGACAGATACGCAGTATTTT.

This chain joins TRBV19 and TRBJ2-3; D possibly corresponds to TRBD2 (7 bases). The germline V and J ends were trimmed by 1 base and 5 bases, with 10 bases remaining between them. The CDR3 runs to 14 residues. The germline V gene encodes CDR1 LNHDA and CDR2 SQIVND (reference sequence). CDR3 coding DNA: TGTGCCAGTAGTATAGCGGGGGGACAAGATACGCAGTATTTT. This sequence encodes CASSIAGGQDTQYF. Using reference TRBV19 and TRBJ2-3 for the parts outside the CDR3, the full variable domain is DGGITQSPKYLFRKEGQNVTLSCEQNLNHDAMYWYRQDPGQGLRLIYYSQIVNDFQKGDIAEGYSVSREKKESFPLTVTSAQKNPTAFYLCASSIAGGQDTQYFGPGTRLTVL.

This clonotype was seen a few times. The chain employs TRBV21-1 and TRBJ1-5; TRBD1, the D gene given by the table, was not confirmed from the DNA. TRBV21-1 is designated a pseudogene. The CDR3 is 17 residues long. CDR3 amino acids: CASSKRLWGGQPLPQHF. The CDR3 nucleotides are TGTGCCAGCAGCAAGAGGCTATGGGGGGGACAGCCCCTGCCCCAGCATTTT.

The chain links TRBV15 to TRBJ2-1; 8 nucleotides match TRBD2. Germline values: CDR1 LNHNV, CDR2 YYDKDF (reference sequence). The ends lost 6 bases at V and 9 bases at J; junction bases unmatched: 7. There are 13 residues in the CDR3. CDR3: CATSWTSSTEQFF. CDR3 sequence (DNA): TGTGCCACCAGTTGGACTAGCTCGACTGAGCAGTTCTTC.

This clonotype was seen many times. The J gene is TRBJ1-6, the V gene TRBV27; tentatively, D is TRBD1 (5 bases). CDR1 is MNHEY and CDR2 is SMNVEV in the germline V gene (reference sequence). V lost 5 bases and J lost 7, with 18 bases in between. The CDR3 runs 16 residues. CDR3 amino acids: CASSPVQGALNSPLHF. The DNA for the CDR3 is TGTGCCAGCAGTCCAGTCCAGGGAGCCCTGAATTCACCCCTCCACTTT.

The chain combines TRBV10-2 with TRBJ2-4, with 7 bases that match TRBD2. The tail of the sequence fits TRBJ2-7 better, so the J call may be wrong. The germline CDR1 and CDR2 sequences are WSHSY and SAAADI. CDR3 length equals 13 residues. The CDR3 region has the DNA TGCGCCAGCGGCCGGGAGGCGGCCTACGAGCAGTACTTC. Amino acids: CASGREAAYEQYF.